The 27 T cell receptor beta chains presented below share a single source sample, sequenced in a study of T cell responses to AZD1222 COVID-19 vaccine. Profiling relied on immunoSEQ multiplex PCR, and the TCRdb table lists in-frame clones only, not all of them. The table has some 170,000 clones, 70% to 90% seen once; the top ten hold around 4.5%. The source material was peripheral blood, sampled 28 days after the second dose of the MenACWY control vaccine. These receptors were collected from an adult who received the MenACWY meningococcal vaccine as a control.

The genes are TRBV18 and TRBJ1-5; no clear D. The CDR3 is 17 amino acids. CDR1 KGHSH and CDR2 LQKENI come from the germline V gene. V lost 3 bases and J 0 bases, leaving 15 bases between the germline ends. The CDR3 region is CASSPWARGDSNQPQHF. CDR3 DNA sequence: TGTGCCAGCTCACCTTGGGCCCGGGGAGATAGCAATCAGCCCCAGCATTTT.

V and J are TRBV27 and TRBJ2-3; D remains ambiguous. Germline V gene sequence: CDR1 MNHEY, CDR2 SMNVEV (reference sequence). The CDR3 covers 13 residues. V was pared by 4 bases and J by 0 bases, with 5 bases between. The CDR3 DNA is TGTGCCAGCAGTTCCCCTAGCACAGATACGCAGTATTTT. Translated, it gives CASSSPSTDTQYF.

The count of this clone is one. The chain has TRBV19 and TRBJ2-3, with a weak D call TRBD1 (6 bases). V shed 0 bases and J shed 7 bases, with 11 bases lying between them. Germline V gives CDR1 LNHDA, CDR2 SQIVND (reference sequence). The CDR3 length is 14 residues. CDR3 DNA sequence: TGTGCCAGTAGTATAGAAGGCAGGGGAAATACGCAGTATTTT. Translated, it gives CASSIEGRGNTQYF.

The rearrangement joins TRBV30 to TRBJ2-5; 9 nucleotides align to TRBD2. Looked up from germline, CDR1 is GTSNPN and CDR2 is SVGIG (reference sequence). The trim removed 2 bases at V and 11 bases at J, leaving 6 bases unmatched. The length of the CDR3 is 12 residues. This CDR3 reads CAWSRTSEVQYF. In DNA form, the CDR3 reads TGTGCCTGGAGTCGGACTAGCGAGGTTCAGTACTTC. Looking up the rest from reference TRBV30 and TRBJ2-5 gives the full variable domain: SQTIHQWPATLVQPVGSPLSLECTVEGTSNPNLYWYRQAAGRGLQLLFYSVGIGQISSEVPQNLSASRPQDRQFILSSKKLLLSDSGFYLCAWSRTSEVQYFGPGTRLLVL.

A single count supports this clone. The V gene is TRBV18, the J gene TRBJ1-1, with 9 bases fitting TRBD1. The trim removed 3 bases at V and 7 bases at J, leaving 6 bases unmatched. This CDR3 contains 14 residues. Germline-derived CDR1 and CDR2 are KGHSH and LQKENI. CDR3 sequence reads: CASSPTGTGSEAFF. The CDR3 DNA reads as TGTGCCAGCTCACCCACCGGGACAGGGAGTGAAGCTTTCTTT.

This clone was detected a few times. This CDR3 reads CASNPPGVYNSPLHF. For the CDR3, the DNA is TGTGCCAGTAACCCTCCAGGAGTTTATAATTCACCCCTCCACTTT. This sequence joins TRBV6-2 or TRBV6-3 and TRBJ1-6; D call uncertain. The CDR3 length is 15 residues. Germline V gives CDR1 MNHEY, CDR2 SVGEGT. V gave up 9 bases and J gave up 4 bases, with 16 bases separating them.

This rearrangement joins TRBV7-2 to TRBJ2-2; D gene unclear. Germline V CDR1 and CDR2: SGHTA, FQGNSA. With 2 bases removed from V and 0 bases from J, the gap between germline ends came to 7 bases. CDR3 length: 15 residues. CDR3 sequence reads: CASSLILANTGELFF. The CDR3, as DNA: TGTGCCAGCAGCTTAATATTAGCGAACACCGGGGAGCTGTTTTTT.

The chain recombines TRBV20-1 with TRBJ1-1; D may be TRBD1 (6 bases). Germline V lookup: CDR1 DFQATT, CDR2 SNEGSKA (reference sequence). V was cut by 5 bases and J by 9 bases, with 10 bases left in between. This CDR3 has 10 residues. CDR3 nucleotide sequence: TGCAGTGCTGACAGGTTTCAAGCTTTCTTT. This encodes CSADRFQAFF.

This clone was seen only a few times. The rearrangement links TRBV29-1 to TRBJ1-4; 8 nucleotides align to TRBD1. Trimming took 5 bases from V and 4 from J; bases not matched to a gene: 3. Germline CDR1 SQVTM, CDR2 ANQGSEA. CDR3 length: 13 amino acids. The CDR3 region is CSVRTGFNEKLFF. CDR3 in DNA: TGCAGCGTTAGGACAGGGTTTAATGAAAAACTGTTTTTT.

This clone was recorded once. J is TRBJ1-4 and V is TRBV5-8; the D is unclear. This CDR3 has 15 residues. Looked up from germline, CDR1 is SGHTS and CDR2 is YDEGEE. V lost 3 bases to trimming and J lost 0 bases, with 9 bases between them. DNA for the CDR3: TGTGCCAGCAGCTCGACTCTCTCAACTAATGAAAAACTGTTTTTT. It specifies CASSSTLSTNEKLFF.

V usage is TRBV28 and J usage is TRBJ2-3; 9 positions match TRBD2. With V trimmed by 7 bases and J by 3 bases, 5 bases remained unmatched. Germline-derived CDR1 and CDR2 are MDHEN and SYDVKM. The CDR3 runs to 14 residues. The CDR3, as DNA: TGTGCCAGCACAGCGGGAGGCCGAACAGATACGCAGTATTTT. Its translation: CASTAGGRTDTQYF.

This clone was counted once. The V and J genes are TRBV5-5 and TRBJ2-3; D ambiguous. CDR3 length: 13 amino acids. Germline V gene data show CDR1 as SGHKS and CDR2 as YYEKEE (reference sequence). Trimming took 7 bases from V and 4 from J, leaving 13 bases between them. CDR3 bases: TGTGCCAGCGCATTGCCAGCAGCAGATACGCAGTATTTT. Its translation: CASALPAADTQYF. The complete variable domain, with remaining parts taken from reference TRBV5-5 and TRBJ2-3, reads DAGVTQSPTHLIKTRGQQVTLRCSPISGHKSVSWYQQVLGQGPQFIFQYYEKEERGRGNFPDRFSARQFPNYSSELNVNALLLGDSALYLCASALPAADTQYFGPGTRLTVL.

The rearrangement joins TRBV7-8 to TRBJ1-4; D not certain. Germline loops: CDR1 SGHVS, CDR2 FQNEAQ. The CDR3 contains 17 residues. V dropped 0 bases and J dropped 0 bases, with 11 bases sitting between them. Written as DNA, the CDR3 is TGTGCCAGCAGCTTAGCGGGCCTTTTGTCAACTAATGAAAAACTGTTTTTT. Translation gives CASSLAGLLSTNEKLFF.

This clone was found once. The CDR3, as DNA: TGTGCCAGCAGCTTGACAGGGAGCTCCTATAATTCACCCCTCCACTTT. Protein sequence: CASSLTGSSYNSPLHF. The chain employs TRBV7-2 and TRBJ1-6, with TRBD1 matching over 7 bases. This CDR3 has 16 amino acids. CDR1 and CDR2 (germline): SGHTA, FQGNSA. V trimming: 3 bases; J trimming: 0 bases; junction bases outside the gene matches: 2.

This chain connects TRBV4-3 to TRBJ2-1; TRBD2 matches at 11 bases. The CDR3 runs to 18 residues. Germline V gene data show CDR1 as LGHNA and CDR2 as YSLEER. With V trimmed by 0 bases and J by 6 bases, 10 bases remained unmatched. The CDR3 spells CASSQESLAGGHPNEQFF. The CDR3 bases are TGCGCCAGCAGCCAAGAGTCGCTAGCGGGAGGCCACCCCAATGAGCAGTTCTTC.

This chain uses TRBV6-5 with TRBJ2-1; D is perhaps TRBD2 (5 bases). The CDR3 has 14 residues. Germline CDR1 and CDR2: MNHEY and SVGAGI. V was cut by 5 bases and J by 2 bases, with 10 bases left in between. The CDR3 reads CASSPGKAYNEQFF. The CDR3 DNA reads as TGTGCCAGCAGTCCCGGGAAGGCCTACAATGAGCAGTTCTTC.

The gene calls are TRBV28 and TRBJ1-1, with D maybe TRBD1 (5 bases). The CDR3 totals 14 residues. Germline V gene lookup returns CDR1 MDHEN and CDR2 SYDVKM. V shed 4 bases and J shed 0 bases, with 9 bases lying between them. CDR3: CASSSQALNTEAFF. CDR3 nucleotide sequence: TGTGCCAGCAGTTCACAGGCATTGAACACTGAAGCTTTCTTT.

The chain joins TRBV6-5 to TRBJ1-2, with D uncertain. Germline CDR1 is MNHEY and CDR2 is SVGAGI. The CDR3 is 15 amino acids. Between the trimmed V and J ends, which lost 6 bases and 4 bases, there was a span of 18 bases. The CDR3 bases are TGTGCCAGCAGGGCGGAAAGTAGCTCCTTCTATGGCTACACCTTC. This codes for CASRAESSSFYGYTF.

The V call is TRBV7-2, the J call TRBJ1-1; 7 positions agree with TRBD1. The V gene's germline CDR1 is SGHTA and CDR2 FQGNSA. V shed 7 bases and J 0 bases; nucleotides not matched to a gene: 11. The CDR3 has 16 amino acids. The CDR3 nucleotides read TGTGCCAGCATTAGGGACAGACGTTCCATGAACACTGAAGCTTTCTTT. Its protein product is CASIRDRRSMNTEAFF.

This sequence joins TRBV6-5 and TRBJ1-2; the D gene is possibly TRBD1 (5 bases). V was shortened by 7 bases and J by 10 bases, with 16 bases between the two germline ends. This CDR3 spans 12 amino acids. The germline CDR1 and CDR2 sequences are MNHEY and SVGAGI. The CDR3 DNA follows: TGTGCCAGCACTTCAATAGGGGCTCCCTACACCTTC. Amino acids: CASTSIGAPYTF.

CDR3 in amino acids: CASLASRGRGQETQYF. DNA of the CDR3: TGTGCCAGCTTGGCCTCCAGGGGAAGAGGACAAGAGACCCAGTACTTC. The chain employs TRBV18 and TRBJ2-5; possible D gene TRBD1, 6 bases. CDR1 is KGHSH, CDR2 LQKENI, per germline. The CDR3 is made up of 16 amino acids. With 7 bases removed from V and 2 bases from J, the gap between germline ends came to 20 bases.

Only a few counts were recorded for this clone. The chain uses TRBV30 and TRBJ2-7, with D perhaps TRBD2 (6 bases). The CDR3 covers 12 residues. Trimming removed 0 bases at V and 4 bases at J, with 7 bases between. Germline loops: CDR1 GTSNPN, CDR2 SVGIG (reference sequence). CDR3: CAWSVGRYEQYF. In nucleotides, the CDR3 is TGTGCCTGGAGTGTGGGGAGGTACGAGCAGTACTTC.

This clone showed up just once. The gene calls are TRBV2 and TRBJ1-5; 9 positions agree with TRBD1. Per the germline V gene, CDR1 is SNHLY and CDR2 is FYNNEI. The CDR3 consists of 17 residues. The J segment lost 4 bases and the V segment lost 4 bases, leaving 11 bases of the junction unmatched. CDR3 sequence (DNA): TGTGCCAGCAGTGGGTTGGTTGGGGACAGGGCTAATCAGCCCCAGCATTTT. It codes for CASSGLVGDRANQPQHF.

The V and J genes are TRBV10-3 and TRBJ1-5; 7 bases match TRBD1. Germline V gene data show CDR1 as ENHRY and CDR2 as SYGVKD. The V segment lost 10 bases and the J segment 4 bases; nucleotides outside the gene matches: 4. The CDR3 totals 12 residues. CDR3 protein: CASSGGNQPQHF. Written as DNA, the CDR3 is TGTGCCAGCTCAGGGGGTAATCAGCCCCAGCATTTT.

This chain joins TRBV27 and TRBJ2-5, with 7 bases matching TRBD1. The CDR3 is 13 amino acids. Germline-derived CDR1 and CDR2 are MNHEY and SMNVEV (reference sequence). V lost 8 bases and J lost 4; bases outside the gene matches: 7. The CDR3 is CASGKDRAETQYF. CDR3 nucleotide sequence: TGTGCCAGCGGTAAAGACAGGGCAGAGACCCAGTACTTC.

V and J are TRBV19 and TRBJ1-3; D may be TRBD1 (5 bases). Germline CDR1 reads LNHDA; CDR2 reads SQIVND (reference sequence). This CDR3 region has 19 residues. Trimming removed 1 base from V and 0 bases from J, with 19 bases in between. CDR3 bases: TGTGCCAGTAGTATAGGGAGATGGGACGCCGCTCGCTCTGGAAACACCATATATTTT. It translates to CASSIGRWDAARSGNTIYF. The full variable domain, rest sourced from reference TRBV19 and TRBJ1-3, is DGGITQSPKYLFRKEGQNVTLSCEQNLNHDAMYWYRQDPGQGLRLIYYSQIVNDFQKGDIAEGYSVSREKKESFPLTVTSAQKNPTAFYLCASSIGRWDAARSGNTIYFGEGSWLTVV.

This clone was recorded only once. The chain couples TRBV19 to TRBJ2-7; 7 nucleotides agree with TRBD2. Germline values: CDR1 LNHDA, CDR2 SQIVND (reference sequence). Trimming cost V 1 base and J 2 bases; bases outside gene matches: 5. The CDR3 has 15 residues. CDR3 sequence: CASSIARGEPYEQYF. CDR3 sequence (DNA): TGTGCCAGTAGTATAGCTCGGGGGGAACCCTACGAGCAGTACTTC.